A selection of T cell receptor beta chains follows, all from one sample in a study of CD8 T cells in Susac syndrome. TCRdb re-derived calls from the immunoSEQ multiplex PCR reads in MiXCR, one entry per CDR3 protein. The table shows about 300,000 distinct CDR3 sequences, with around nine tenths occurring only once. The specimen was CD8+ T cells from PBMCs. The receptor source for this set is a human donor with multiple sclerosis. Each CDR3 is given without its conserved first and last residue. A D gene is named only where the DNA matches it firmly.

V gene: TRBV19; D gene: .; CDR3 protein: ASSIGHGAF
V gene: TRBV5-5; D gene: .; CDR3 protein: ASSHWPADTQY
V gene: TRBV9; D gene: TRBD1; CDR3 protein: ASSNRDRGQPQH
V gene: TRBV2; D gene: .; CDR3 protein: ASSEGSGPANTEAF
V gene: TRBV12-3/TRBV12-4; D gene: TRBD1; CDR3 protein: ASSWGQFNQPQH
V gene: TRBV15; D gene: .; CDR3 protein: ATKQGRSTGGYT
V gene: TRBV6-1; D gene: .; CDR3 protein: ASSSGPTSYEQY
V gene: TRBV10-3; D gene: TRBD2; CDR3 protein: AISESSSGGPGYEQY
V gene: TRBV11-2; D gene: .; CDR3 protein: ASSSSGSPYNEQF
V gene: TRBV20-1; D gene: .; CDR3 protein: SAQINTEAF
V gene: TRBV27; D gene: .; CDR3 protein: ASSWGATYEQY
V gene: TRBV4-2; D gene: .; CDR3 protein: ASSQATIGGELF
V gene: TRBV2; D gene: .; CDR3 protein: ASKEHWNEQY
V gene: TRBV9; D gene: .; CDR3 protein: ASSGSGTRAETQY
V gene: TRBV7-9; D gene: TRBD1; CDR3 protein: AGTGTVLSDAEAF
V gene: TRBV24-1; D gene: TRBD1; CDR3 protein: ATSDLGQANTGELF
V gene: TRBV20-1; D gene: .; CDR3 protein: SANRAVPEAF
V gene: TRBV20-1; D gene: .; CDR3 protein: SARSRWADTQY
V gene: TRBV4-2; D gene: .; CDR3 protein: ASSQGGIIYNSPLH
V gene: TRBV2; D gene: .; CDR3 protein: ASWWRETQY
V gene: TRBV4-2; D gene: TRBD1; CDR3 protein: ASSQDFQGVNGYT
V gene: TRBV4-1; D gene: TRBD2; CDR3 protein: ASSQAPGGQETQY
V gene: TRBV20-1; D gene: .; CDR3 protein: SARPVETQY
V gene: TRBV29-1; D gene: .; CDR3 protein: SVTGTYEQY
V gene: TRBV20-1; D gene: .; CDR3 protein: SARDRGPGTLAADTQY
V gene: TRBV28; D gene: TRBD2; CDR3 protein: ASSTRLAGEQF
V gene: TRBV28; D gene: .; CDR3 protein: ASSLLGPEITDTQY
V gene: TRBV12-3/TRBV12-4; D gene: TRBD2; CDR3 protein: ASIPGTSGGDTQY
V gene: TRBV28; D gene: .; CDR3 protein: ASSLSAAGLISNQPQH
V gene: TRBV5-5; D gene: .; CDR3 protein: ASSSSQGGRWNEQF
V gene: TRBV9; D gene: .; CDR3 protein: ASSGGHWANEQY
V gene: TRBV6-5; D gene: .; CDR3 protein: ASSPQGALYNEQF
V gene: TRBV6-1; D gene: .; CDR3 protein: ASSAEVNNEQF
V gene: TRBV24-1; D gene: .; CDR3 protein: ATSDLLYGGYT
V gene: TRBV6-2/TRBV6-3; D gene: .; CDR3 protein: ASSYYSEAF
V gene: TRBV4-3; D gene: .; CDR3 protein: ASSQDHGAGSNQPQH
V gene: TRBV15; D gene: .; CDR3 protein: ATSRDTGTAGYT
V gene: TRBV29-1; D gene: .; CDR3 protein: SVSDITAYNEQF
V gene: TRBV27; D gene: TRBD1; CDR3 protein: ASSLSGTGSEQY
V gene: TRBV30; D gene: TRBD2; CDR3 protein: AWSVQAGGGWNEQF
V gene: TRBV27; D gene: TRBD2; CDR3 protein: ASGDGTSGADEQF
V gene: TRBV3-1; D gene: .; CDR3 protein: ASSLGTRNTGELF
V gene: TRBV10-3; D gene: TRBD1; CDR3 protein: AISESNWDRGY
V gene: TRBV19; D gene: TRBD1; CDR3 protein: ASRPWDRDEKLF
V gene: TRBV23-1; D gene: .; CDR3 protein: ASSQSQTPGRTNYGYT
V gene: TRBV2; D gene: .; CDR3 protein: ASSELYNEQF
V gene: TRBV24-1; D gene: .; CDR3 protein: ATRETGNYGYT
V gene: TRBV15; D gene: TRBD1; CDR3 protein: ATSRSGQVAYEQY
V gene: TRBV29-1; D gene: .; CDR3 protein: SVEGLGKDREQY
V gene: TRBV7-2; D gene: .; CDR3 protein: ASSHRDGLNQPQH
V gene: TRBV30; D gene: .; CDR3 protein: AWSVLEVSGANVLT
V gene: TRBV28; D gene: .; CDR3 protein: ASSPLGGAEQF
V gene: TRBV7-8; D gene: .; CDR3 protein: ASTYPGPYYEQY
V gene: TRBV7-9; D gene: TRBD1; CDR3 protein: ASSLGGGDRAHEQY